The T cell receptor (beta chain) under discussion was sequenced for a study of CD8+CD57+ T cells in acquired aplastic anemia. Genomic DNA was employed as the template in profiling TCR beta VDJ and CDR3. One entry per CDR3 protein results from TCRdb running MiXCR on the reads. In the table there are 450,000 to 600,000 distinct CDR3 sequences, roughly 34% of which are singletons. Many counts were recorded for this clonotype. Patients selected for sequencing had displayed CD8+CD57+ cell expansion by flow cytometry. Diagnosis of severe acquired aplastic anemia applied to all patients. Input material: sorted CD4+, CD8+, or CD8+CD57+ T cells (not recorded which) from PBMCs. The TCR comes from a human donor with aplastic anemia.

CDR3 DNA sequence: TGTGCCACTAGCGGGGGGGCCGCTACGCAGTATTTT. Translated, it gives CATSGGAATQYF. V usage is TRBV19 and J usage is TRBJ2-3; 12 positions agree with TRBD2. This CDR3 region has 12 residues. The ends lost 10 bases at V and 8 bases at J; junction bases unmatched: 4. Looked up from germline, CDR1 is LNHDA and CDR2 is SQIVND (reference sequence).